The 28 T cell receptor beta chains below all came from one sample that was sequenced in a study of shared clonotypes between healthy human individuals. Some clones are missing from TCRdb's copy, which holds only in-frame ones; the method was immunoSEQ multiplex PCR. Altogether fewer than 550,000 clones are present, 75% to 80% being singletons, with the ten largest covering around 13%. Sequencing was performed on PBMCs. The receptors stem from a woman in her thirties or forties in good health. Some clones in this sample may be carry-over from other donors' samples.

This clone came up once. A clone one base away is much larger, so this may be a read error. The CDR3 bases are TGTGCCGGCAGCTCTAATCCTTCCAGGGGTTCCAACGAGCAGTACTTC. It codes for CAGSSNPSRGSNEQYF. The chain is built from TRBV11-2 and TRBJ2-7; weak D call: TRBD1 (6 bases). Per germline, CDR1 SGHAT and CDR2 FQNNGV. The length of the CDR3 is 16 residues.

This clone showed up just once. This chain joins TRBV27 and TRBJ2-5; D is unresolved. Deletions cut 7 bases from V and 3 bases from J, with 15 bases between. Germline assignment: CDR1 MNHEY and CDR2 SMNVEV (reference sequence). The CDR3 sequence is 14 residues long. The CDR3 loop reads CASIPSYSEETQYF. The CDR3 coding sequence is TGTGCCAGCATTCCATCCTATTCGGAAGAGACCCAGTACTTC.

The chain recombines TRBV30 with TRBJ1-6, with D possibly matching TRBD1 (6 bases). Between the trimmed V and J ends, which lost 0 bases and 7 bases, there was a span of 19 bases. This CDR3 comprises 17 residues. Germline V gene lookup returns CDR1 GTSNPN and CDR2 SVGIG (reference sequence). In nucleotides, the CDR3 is TGTGCCTGGAGTGTACTCGGCCCGGGGGCTGGGAATTCACCCCTCCACTTT. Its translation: CAWSVLGPGAGNSPLHF.

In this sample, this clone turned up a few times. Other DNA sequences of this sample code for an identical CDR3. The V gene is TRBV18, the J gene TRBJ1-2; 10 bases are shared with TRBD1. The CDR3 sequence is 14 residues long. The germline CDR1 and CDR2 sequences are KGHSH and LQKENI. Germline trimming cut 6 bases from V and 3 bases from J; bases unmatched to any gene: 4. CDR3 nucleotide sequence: TGTGCCAGCTCCCCCGGGACAGGGGACTATGGCTACACCTTC. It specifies CASSPGTGDYGYTF.

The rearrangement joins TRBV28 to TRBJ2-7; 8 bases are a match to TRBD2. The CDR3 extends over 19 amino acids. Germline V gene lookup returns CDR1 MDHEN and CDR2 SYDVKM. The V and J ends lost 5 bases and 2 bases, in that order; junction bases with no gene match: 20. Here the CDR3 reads CASSRPSGTSAGVPYEQYF. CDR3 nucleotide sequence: TGTGCCAGCAGTCGACCTTCGGGGACCTCAGCGGGAGTTCCCTACGAGCAGTACTTC.

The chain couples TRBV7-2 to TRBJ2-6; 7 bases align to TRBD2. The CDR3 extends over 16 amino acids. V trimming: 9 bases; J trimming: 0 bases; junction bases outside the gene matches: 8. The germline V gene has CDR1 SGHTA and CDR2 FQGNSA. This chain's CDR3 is CASKLAIISGANVLTF. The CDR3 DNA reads TGTGCCAGTAAACTAGCGATAATCTCTGGGGCCAACGTCCTGACTTTC.

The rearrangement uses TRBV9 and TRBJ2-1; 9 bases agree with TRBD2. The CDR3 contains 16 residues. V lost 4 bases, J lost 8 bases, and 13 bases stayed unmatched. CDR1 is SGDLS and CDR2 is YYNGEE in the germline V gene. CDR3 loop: CASSLRTSEGWHEQFF. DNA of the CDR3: TGTGCCAGCAGCCTGAGGACTAGCGAAGGTTGGCATGAGCAGTTCTTC.

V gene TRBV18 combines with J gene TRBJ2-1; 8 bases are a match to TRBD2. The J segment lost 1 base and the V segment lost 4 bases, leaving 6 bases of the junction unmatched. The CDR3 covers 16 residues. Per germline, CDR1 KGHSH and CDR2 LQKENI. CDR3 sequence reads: CASSLPPGGSYNEQFF. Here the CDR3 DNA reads TGTGCCAGCTCACTACCCCCGGGGGGGTCCTACAATGAGCAGTTCTTC.

The CDR3 reads CASSSPGGNTEAFF. In nucleotides, the CDR3 is TGTGCCAGCAGTTCCCCCGGGGGGAACACTGAAGCTTTCTTT. V and J are TRBV28 and TRBJ1-1, with D possibly TRBD1 on 5 matching bases. Germline assignment: CDR1 MDHEN and CDR2 SYDVKM. This CDR3 comprises 14 residues. V dropped 4 bases and J dropped 1 base, with 10 bases sitting between them.

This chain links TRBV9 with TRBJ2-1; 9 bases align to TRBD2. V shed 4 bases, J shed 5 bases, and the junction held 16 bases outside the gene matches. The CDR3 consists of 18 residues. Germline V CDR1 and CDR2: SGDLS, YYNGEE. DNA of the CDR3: TGTGCCAGCAGCTCGGGGACACCGGGACTAGCAGCAGACAATGAGCAGTTCTTC. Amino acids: CASSSGTPGLAADNEQFF.

The CDR3 reads CASSARSGDPTDTQYF. The CDR3 bases are TGTGCCAGCAGCGCCCGCTCAGGGGACCCCACAGATACGCAGTATTTT. The chain combines TRBV9 with TRBJ2-3; D might be TRBD1 (6 bases). CDR1 SGDLS and CDR2 YYNGEE come from the germline V gene. CDR3 size: 16 residues. Trimming took 3 bases from V and 2 from J, leaving 16 bases between them. The complete variable domain, with remaining parts taken from reference TRBV9 and TRBJ2-3, reads DSGVTQTPKHLITATGQRVTLRCSPRSGDLSVYWYQQSLDQGLQFLIQYYNGEERAKGNILERFSAQQFPDLHSELNLSSLELGDSALYFCASSARSGDPTDTQYFGPGTRLTVL.

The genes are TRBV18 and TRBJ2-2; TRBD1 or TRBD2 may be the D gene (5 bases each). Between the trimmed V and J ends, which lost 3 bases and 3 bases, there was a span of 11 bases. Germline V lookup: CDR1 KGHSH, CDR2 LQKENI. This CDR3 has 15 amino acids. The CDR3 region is CASSPSLGDTGELFF. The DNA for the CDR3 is TGTGCCAGCTCACCGTCACTAGGGGACACCGGGGAGCTGTTTTTT. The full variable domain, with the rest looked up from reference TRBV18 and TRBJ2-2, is NAGVMQNPRHLVRRRGQEARLRCSPMKGHSHVYWYRQLPEEGLKFMVYLQKENIIDESGMPKERFSAEFPKEGPSILRIQQVVRGDSAAYFCASSPSLGDTGELFFGEGSRLTVL.

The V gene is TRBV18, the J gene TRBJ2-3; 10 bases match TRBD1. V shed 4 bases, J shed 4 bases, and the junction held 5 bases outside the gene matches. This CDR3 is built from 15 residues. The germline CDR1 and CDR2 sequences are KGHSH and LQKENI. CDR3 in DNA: TGTGCCAGCTCACTCGGGACAGGGGTGGCAGATACGCAGTATTTT. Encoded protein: CASSLGTGVADTQYF.

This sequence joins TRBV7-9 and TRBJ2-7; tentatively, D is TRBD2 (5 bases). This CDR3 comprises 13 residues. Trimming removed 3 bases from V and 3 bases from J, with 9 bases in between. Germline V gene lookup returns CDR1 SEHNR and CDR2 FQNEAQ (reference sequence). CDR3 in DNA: TGTGCCAGCAGCTTTTTCGGGGACTACGAGCAGTACTTC. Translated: CASSFFGDYEQYF.

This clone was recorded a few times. The CDR3 sequence is CASSSEDRGNTEAFF. The CDR3 region has the DNA TGTGCCAGCAGCTCGGAGGACAGGGGGAACACTGAAGCTTTCTTT. This chain joins TRBV5-4 and TRBJ1-1, with 9 bases fitting TRBD1. The CDR3 is 15 residues long. Germline V gene lookup returns CDR1 SGHNT and CDR2 YYREEE (reference sequence). With 3 bases clipped from V and 1 base from J, the junction kept 4 bases outside the gene matches.

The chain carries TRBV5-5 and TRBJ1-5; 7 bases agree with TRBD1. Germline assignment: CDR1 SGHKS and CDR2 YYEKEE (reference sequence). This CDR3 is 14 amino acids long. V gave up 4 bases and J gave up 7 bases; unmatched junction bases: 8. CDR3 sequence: CASSDQQGSQPQHF. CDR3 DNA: TGTGCCAGCAGCGACCAACAGGGGTCCCAGCCCCAGCATTTT.

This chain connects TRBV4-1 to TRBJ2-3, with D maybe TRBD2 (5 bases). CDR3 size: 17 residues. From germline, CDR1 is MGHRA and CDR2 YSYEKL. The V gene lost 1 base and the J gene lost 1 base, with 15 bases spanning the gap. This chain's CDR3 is CASSQVETSVGTDTQYF. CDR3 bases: TGCGCCAGCAGCCAAGTGGAAACTAGTGTCGGCACAGATACGCAGTATTTT.

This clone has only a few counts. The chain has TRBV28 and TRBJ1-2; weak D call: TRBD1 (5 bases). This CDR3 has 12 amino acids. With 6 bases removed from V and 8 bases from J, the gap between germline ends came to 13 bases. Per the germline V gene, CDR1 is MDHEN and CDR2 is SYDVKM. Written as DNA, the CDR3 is TGTGCCAGCAGCCCCTTGGAGGGGGGCTACACCTTC. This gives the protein CASSPLEGGYTF.

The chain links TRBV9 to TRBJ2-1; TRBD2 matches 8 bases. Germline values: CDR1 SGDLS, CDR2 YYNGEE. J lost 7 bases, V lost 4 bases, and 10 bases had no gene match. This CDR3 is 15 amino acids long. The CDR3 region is CASSLGHSGSNEQFF. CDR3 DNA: TGTGCCAGCAGCCTAGGCCACAGCGGGAGTAATGAGCAGTTCTTC. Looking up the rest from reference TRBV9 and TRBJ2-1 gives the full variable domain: DSGVTQTPKHLITATGQRVTLRCSPRSGDLSVYWYQQSLDQGLQFLIQYYNGEERAKGNILERFSAQQFPDLHSELNLSSLELGDSALYFCASSLGHSGSNEQFFGPGTRLTVL.

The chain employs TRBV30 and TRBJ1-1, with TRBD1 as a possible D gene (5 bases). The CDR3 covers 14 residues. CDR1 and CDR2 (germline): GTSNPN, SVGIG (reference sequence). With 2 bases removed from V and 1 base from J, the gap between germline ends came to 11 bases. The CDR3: CAWSRAGQNTEAFF. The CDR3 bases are TGTGCCTGGAGTAGGGCAGGGCAGAACACTGAAGCTTTCTTT.

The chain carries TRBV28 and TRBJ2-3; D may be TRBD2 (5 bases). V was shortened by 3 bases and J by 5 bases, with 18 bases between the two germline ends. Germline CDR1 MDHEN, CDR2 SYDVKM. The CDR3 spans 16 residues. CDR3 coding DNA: TGTGCCAGCAGTTTGGGCGGAGCGGCCATGGGAGATACGCAGTATTTT. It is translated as CASSLGGAAMGDTQYF.

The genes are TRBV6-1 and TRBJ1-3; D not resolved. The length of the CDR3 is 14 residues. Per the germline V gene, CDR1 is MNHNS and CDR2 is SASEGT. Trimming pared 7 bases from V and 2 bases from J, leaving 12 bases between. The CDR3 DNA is TGTGCCAGCAAGTTCGTGGCAGCTGGAAACACCATATATTTT. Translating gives CASKFVAAGNTIYF.

The DNA for the CDR3 is TGTGCCAGCAGCTCTCAGGGGGTAGCGGGACACAATGAGCAGTTCTTC. Its translation: CASSSQGVAGHNEQFF. J is TRBJ2-1 and V is TRBV7-3; a possible D gene is TRBD2 (8 bases). Trimming pared 4 bases from V and 5 bases from J, leaving 18 bases between. CDR1 and CDR2 (germline): SGHTA, FQGTGA. CDR3 length: 16 amino acids.

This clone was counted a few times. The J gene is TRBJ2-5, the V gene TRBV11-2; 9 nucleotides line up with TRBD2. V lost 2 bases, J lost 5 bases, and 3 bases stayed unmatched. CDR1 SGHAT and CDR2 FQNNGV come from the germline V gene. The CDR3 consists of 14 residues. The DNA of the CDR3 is TGTGCCAGCAGCTTATATCTAGCGGGGGAGACCCAGTACTTC. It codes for CASSLYLAGETQYF.

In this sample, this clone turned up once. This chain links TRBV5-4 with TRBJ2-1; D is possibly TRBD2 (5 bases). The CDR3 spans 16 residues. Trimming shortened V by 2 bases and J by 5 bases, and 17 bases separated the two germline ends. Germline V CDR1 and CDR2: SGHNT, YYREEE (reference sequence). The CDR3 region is CASSLDLRARDNEQFF. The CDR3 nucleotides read TGTGCCAGCAGCTTAGATTTGAGGGCAAGGGACAATGAGCAGTTCTTC.

DNA of the CDR3: TGTGCCAGCAGTTTATTCCCGACAAATACCTACACAGATACGCAGTATTTT. The encoded protein is CASSLFPTNTYTDTQYF. V gene TRBV28 combines with J gene TRBJ2-3; no definite D call. The CDR3 spans 17 residues. V shed 1 base and J shed 2 bases, with 16 bases lying between them. CDR1 and CDR2 from the germline V gene are MDHEN and SYDVKM.

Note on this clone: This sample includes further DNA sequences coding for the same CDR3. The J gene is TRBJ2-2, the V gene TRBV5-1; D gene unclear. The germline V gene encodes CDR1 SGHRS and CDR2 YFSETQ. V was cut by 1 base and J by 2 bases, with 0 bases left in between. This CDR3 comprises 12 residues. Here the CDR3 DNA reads TGCGCCAGCAGCTTGAACACCGGGGAGCTGTTTTTT. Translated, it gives CASSLNTGELFF.

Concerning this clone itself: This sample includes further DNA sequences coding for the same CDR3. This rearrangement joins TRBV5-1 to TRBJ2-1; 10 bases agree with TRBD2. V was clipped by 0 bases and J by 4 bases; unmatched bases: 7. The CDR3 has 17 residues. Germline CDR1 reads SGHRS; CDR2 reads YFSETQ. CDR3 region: CASSLEASGSSYNEQFF. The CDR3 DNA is TGCGCCAGCAGCTTGGAGGCTAGCGGGAGTTCGTACAATGAGCAGTTCTTC.